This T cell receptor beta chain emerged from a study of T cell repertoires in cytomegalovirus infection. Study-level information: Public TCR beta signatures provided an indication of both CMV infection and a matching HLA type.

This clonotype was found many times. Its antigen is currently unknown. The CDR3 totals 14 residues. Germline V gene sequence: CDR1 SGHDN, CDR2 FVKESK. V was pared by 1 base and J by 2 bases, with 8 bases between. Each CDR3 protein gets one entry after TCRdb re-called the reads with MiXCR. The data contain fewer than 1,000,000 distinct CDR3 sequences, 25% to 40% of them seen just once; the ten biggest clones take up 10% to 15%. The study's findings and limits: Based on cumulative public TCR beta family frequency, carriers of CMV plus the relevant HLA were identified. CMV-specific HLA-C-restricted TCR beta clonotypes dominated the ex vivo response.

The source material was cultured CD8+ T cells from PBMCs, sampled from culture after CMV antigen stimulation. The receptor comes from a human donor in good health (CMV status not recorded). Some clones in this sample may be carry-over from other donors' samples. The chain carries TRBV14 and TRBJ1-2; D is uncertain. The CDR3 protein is CASSQGPGNYGYTF. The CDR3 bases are TGTGCCAGCAGCCAAGGGCCGGGGAACTATGGCTACACCTTC.